This T cell receptor (beta chain) was documented in a study of cytomegalovirus exposure and HLA in healthy donors. Study-level findings and limits: Cytomegalovirus status was reportedly diagnosed by the classifier with high sensitivity and specificity.

The PCR employed 60 Vbeta primers together with 13 Jbeta primers. Sequencing used immunoSEQ multiplex PCR; TCRdb keeps in-frame clones, though not all of them. Among fewer than 150,000 clones listed, just under 85% were seen once. Of note for this clone: Its antigen remains unknown.

This clonotype was sampled from a man between 40 and 49 years old in good health and CMV-seropositive. Input material: PBMCs.

This CDR3 reads CAWSVGAGADTQYF. In nucleotides, the CDR3 is TGTGCCTGGAGTGTAGGGGCAGGGGCCGATACGCAGTATTTT. This chain joins TRBV30 and TRBJ2-3, with D perhaps TRBD1 (6 bases). Between the trimmed V and J ends, which lost 0 bases and 6 bases, there was a span of 13 bases. CDR1 and CDR2 (germline): GTSNPN, SVGIG (reference sequence). There are 14 residues in the CDR3.